The entry that follows covers one TCR beta chain sequence. Its antigen is not yet known. The junction departs from the called germline gene at one end, perhaps through a read error. The sample originates from a study of blood T cells in healthy people across ages (dated by TCRdb to between 2015 and 2016). Regarding the complete study: In model experiments, template switching captured about one uniquely barcoded TCR beta cDNA molecule for every two T cells. Using deep sequencing normalized with unique cDNA molecular identifiers, the study measured how TCR beta repertoire diversity changes with age. The donors were split into four age groups: young (average around 15 years), middle-aged (roughly 39), aged (roughly 60) and long-lived (under 85). To avoid experimental bias, donors of different ages were spread randomly across the sequencing lanes. Two additional independent replicas of 1 million unique cDNA reads from the same blood draw were analyzed for two donors (one aged 18 to 30 and one aged 80 or older). The investigation overall reported the following: The long-lived group showed more naive CD4+ T cells, fewer expanded clones and increased TCR diversity than the aged group, suggesting age selection. Observed TCR beta diversity correlated strongly with the percentage of naive T cells measured by flow cytometry. As age increased, observed TCR beta diversity per million T cells dropped in a roughly linear way, and a significant reduction was already evident by age around 41. Conclusive comparison of naive and antigen-experienced compartments was prevented by the profiling of bulk unsorted PBMCs. Donor CMV infection status was unknown, potentially confounding age-related changes in expanded clonotypes. Estimates of total diversity from one million sequenced T cells were regarded as lower bounds and underestimates.

The donors were some 36 Caucasian individuals from Russia, aged roughly 6 to 100 years, who were systemically healthy. Approximately 9 milliliters of peripheral blood were collected from each donor into EDTA-treated Vacutainer tubes. PBMCs were isolated by Ficoll-Paque density-gradient centrifugation, with at least 6 million obtained per sample. Total RNA, at least 6 micrograms per sample, was extracted from PBMCs with Trizol reagent. The percentages of naive CD45RAhigh/CD27high T cells were determined by flow cytometry on a PBMC aliquot from every donor. The library was produced with 5' RACE. Instrument used: Illumina HiSeq 2500. A second PCR of about 6 to 11 cycles was run with a J-beta primer mix and a sample-barcoded 5' primer. A template-switch 5' adaptor carrying 12 random nucleotides introduced a unique molecular identifier onto each TCR beta cDNA molecule. Each sample yielded at least 2.5 million CDR3-containing paired-end reads. First-strand cDNA synthesis was performed from all RNA using the Mint cDNA synthesis kit, with priming by a TRBC-specific oligonucleotide. Following uracil-DNA glycosylase treatment, a first 18-cycle PCR with universal primers M1SS and BC2_uni_R was performed on all cDNA. The original methods were these. For normalization, 1 million high-quality reads were randomly selected from each sample, with every read carrying a distinct molecular identifier. Instead of being binned into consensus sequences, reads with shared molecular identifiers were discarded. MiTCR, set to a Q25 quality threshold and the strictest error-elimination algorithm, was used for CDR3 identification, clonotype clustering and error correction. A nonparametric unseen species model using Euler transformation provided a lower-bound estimate of total TCR beta diversity. The public reads were run again by TCRdb, first through fastp at Q25 and then through MiXCR, and only productive beta chains were kept. Each CDR3 protein appears once, grouped with its most common genes and DNA. TCRdb's processing, not the authors' own work, is the source of the V and J calls. Here the sample has some 640,000 distinct CDR3 sequences; about 30% occur a single time. The top ten hold 15% to 18% of the sample.

From its cysteine to its phenylalanine, the CDR3 spans 14 amino acids. The sequence is cut down to CDR3 DNA, 42 bases in frame from base 1. CDR1 SGHRS and CDR2 YFSETQ were looked up in the germline V gene. The source of this sequence is a woman aged 80 or over in good health. Sequencing was carried out using blood. This receptor chain uses TRBV5-1 and TRBJ2-7, with the identity of the D gene unclear. The nucleotide sequence is TGCGCCAGCGGCTTCCAGGACCCGATCAATGAGCAGTACTTC. Its product reads: CASGFQDPINEQYF.